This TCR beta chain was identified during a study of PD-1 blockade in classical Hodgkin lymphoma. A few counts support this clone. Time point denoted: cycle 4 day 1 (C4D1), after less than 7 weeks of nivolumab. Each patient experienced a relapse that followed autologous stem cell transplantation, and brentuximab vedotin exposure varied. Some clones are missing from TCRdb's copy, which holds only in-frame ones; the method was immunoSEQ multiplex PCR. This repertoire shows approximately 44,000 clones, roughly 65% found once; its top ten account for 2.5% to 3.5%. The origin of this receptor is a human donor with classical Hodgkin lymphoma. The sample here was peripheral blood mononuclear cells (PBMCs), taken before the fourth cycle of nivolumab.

The CDR3 DNA reads TGTGCCAGTAGTTCTTCCGGGACAGGGATTAAGTATGGCTACACCTTC. Translating gives CASSSSGTGIKYGYTF. The chain links TRBV19 to TRBJ1-2; 9 nucleotides match TRBD1. Trimming cost V 5 bases and J 5 bases; bases outside gene matches: 12. The CDR3 is 16 residues long. In germline, CDR1 is LNHDA, CDR2 SQIVND (reference sequence). Complete variable domain (other parts from reference TRBV19 and TRBJ1-2): DGGITQSPKYLFRKEGQNVTLSCEQNLNHDAMYWYRQDPGQGLRLIYYSQIVNDFQKGDIAEGYSVSREKKESFPLTVTSAQKNPTAFYLCASSSSGTGIKYGYTFGSGTRLTVV.